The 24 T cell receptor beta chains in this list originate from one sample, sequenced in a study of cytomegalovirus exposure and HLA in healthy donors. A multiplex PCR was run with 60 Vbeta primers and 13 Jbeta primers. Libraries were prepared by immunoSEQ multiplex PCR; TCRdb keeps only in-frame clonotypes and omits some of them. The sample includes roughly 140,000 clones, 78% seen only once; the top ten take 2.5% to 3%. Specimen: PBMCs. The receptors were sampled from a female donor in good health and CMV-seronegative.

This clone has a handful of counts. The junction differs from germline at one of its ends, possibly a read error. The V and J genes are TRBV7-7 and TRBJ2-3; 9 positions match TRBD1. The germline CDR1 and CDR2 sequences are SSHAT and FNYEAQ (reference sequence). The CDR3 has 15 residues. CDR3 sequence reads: CASSLDGTGKDTQYF. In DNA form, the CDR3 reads TGTGCTAGCAGCTTAGATGGGACAGGGAAAGATACGCAGTATTTT.

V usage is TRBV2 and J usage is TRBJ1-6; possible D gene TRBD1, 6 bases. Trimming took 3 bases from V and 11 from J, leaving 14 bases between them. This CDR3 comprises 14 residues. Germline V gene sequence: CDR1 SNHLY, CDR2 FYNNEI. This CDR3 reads CASSEETGGTPLHF. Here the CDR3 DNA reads TGTGCCAGCAGTGAGGAGACAGGAGGCACACCCCTCCACTTT.

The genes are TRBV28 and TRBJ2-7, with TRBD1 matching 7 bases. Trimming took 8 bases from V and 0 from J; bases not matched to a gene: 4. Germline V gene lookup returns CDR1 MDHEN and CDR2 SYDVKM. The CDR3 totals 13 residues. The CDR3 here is CASWDSSSYEQYF. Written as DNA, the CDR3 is TGTGCCAGCTGGGACAGCAGCTCCTACGAGCAGTACTTC.

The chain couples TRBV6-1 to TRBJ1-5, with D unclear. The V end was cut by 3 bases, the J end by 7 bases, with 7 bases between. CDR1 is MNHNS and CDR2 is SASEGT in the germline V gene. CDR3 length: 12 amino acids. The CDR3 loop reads CASSERAQPQHF. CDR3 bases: TGTGCCAGCAGTGAGCGGGCCCAGCCCCAGCATTTT.

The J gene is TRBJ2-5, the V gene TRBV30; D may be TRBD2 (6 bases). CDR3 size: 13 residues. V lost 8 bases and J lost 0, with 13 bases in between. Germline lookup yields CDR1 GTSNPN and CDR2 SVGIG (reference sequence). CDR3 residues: CAPPGGDQETQYF. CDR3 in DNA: TGTGCCCCCCCCGGGGGAGACCAAGAGACCCAGTACTTC.

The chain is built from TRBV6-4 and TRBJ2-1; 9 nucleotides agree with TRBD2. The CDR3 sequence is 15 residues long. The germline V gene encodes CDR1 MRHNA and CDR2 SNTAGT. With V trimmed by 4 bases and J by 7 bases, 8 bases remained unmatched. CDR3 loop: CASSVVSGSGNEQFF. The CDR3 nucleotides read TGTGCCAGCAGTGTGGTTAGCGGGAGTGGGAATGAGCAGTTCTTC.

For the CDR3, the DNA is TGTGCCAGCAGCGCACAGGGGGCGCTACATGGCTACACCTTC. Translating gives CASSAQGALHGYTF. V gene TRBV27 combines with J gene TRBJ1-2; 9 bases match TRBD1. The CDR3 is made up of 14 amino acids. V was clipped by 6 bases and J by 6 bases; unmatched bases: 8. From germline, CDR1 is MNHEY and CDR2 SMNVEV (reference sequence).

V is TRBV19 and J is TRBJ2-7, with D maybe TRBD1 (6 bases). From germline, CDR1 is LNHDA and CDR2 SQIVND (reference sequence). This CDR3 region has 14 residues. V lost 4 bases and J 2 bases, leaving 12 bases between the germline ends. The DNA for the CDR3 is TGTGCCAGTAGTAAAGGGGGTCCGGCCTACGAGCAGTACTTC. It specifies CASSKGGPAYEQYF.

The CDR3 region is CASSQEGTAYGYTF. CDR3 in DNA: TGCGCCAGCAGCCAAGAAGGGACAGCCTATGGCTACACCTTC. The chain joins TRBV4-1 to TRBJ1-2, with 7 nucleotides matching TRBD1. The CDR3 has 14 amino acids. J lost 4 bases, V lost 0 bases, and 2 bases had no gene match. Germline V gives CDR1 MGHRA, CDR2 YSYEKL.

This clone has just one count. CDR3 DNA: TGTGCCAGCAGTTTTCGAGGGTTTGTAAATCAGCCCCAGCATTTT. As protein: CASSFRGFVNQPQHF. This chain connects TRBV28 to TRBJ1-5; D is undetermined. Germline V lookup: CDR1 MDHEN, CDR2 SYDVKM. Trimming took off 3 bases at V and 4 bases at J, with 13 bases between the two ends. This CDR3 has 15 residues.

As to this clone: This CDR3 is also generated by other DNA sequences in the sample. This chain's CDR3 is CAWSAGQGKYGYTF. In nucleotides, the CDR3 is TGTGCCTGGAGTGCCGGACAGGGGAAATATGGCTACACCTTC. This rearrangement joins TRBV30 to TRBJ1-2; 9 nucleotides line up with TRBD1. This CDR3 spans 14 amino acids. CDR1 is GTSNPN, CDR2 SVGIG, per germline (reference sequence). V shed 1 base, J shed 5 bases, and the junction held 5 bases outside the gene matches.

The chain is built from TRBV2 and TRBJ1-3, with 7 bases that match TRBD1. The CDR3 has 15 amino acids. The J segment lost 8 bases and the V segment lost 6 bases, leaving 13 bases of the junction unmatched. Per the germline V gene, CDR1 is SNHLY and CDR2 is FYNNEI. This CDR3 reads CASSQRGSGGDTIYF. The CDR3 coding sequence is TGTGCCAGCAGCCAAAGGGGATCAGGGGGTGACACCATATATTTT.

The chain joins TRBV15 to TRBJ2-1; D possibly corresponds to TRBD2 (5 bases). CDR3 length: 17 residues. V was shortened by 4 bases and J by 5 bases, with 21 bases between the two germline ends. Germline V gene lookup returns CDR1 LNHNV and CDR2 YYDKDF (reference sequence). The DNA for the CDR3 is TGTGCCACCAGCATAGAAAAATTTAGCGTCCGGGACAATGAGCAGTTCTTC. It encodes CATSIEKFSVRDNEQFF.

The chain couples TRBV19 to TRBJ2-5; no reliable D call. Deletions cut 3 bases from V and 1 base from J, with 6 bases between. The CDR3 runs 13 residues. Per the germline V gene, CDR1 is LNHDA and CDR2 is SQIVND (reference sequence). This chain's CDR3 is CASSIWLQETQYF. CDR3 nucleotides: TGTGCCAGTAGTATCTGGCTCCAAGAGACCCAGTACTTC.

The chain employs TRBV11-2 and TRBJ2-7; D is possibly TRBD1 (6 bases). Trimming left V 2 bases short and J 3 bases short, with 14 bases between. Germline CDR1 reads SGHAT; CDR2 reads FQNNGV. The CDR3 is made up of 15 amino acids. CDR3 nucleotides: TGTGCCAGCAGCTTATCCTCACTAGGGGGCTACGAGCAGTACTTC. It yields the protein CASSLSSLGGYEQYF.

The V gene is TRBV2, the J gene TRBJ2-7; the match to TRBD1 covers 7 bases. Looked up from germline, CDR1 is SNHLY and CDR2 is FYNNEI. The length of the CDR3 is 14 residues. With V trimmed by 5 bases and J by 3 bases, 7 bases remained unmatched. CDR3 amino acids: CASSRYGTDYEQYF. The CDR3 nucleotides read TGTGCCAGCAGTCGATACGGGACAGACTACGAGCAGTACTTC.

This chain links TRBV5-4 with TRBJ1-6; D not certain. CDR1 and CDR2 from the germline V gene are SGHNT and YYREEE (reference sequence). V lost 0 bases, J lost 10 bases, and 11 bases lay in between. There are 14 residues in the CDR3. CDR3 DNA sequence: TGTGCCAGCAGCTTGGGGAGGCTAGGCTCACCCCTCCACTTT. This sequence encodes CASSLGRLGSPLHF.

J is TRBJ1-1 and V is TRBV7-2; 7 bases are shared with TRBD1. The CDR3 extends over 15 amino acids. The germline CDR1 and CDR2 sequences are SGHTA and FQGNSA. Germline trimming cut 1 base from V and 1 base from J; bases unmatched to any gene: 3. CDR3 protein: CASSLERGQNTEAFF. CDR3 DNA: TGTGCCAGCAGCTTAGAGAGGGGGCAGAACACTGAAGCTTTCTTT.

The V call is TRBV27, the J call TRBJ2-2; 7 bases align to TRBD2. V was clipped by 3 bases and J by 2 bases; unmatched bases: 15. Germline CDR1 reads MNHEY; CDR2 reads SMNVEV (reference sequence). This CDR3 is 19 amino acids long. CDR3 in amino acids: CASSLGVEGGPLNTGELFF. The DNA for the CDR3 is TGTGCCAGCAGTTTGGGGGTGGAGGGAGGGCCACTAAACACCGGGGAGCTGTTTTTT.

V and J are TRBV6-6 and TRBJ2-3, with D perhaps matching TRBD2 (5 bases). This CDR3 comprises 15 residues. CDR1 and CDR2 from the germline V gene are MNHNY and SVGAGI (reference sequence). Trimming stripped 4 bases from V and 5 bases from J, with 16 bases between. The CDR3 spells CASSFVLSEGDTQYF. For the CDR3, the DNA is TGTGCCAGCAGTTTCGTACTCTCAGAGGGAGATACGCAGTATTTT.

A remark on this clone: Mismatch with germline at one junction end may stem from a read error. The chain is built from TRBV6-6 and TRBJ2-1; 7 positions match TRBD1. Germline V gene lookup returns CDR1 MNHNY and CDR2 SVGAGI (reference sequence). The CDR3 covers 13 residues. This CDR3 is CASRVTGYSEQFF. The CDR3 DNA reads TGTGCCAGCAGGGTGACAGGGTACAGTGAGCAGTTCTTC.

CDR3 bases: TGCAGCGTTGGGACCGGGACAGGGTCTTGGGAGCAGTACTTC. This codes for CSVGTGTGSWEQYF. V and J are TRBV29-1 and TRBJ2-7; 9 bases are shared with TRBD1. The CDR3 extends over 14 amino acids. Trimming cost V 4 bases and J 7 bases; bases outside gene matches: 11. Germline loops: CDR1 SQVTM, CDR2 ANQGSEA.

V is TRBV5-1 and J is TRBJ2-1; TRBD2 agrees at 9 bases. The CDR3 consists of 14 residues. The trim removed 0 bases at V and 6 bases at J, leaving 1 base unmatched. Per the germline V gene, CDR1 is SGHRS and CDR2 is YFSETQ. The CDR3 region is CASSLELAGNEQFF. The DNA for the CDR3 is TGCGCCAGCAGCTTGGAACTAGCGGGCAATGAGCAGTTCTTC.

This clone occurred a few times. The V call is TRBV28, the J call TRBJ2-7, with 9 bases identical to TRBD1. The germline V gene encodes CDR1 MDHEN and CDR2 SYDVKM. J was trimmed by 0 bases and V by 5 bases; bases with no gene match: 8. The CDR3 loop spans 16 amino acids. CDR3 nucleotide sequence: TGTGCCAGCAGTGACAGGGACAGGGCGCGCTCCTACGAGCAGTACTTC. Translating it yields CASSDRDRARSYEQYF.